This entry describes one TCR beta chain. The antigen is not known. The data are from a study of cytomegalovirus exposure and HLA in healthy donors. Findings of the study overall: As a later analysis revealed, the rate of TCR association differed by HLA locus, with DRB1 most and HLA-C fewest. No immune exposure information besides CMV serostatus was available.

PCR amplification relied on 60 Vbeta primers (plus 13 Jbeta primers). Here immunoSEQ multiplex PCR was the method, and the copy in TCRdb shows in-frame clones only, minus some. The sample lists approximately 150,000 clones; roughly 80% were seen once. Trimming shortened V by 5 bases and J by 1 base, and 9 bases separated the two germline ends. The CDR3 contains 14 residues. From germline, CDR1 is MNHEY and CDR2 SVGAGI. This TCR came from a man aged 50-60 years in good health and CMV-seropositive. The sequenced sample was PBMCs. J is TRBJ1-5 and V is TRBV6-5, with D uncertain. The CDR3 loop is CASSPRRSNQPQHF. In nucleotides, the CDR3 is TGTGCCAGCAGTCCGAGGAGGAGCAATCAGCCCCAGCATTTT.